These 20 T cell receptor beta chains came from one sample sequenced in a study of blood T cell repertoires in COVID-19. Libraries were prepared by immunoSEQ multiplex PCR; TCRdb keeps only in-frame clonotypes and omits some of them. The table records about 180,000 clones, under 85% of them present only once. Sequenced material: peripheral blood. Source of these receptors: a human donor in a cohort sampled during active COVID-19.

The J gene is TRBJ2-7, the V gene TRBV7-2, with D uncertain. Trimming pared 4 bases from V and 3 bases from J, leaving 4 bases between. Germline V gene lookup returns CDR1 SGHTA and CDR2 FQGNSA. The CDR3 spans 11 residues. For the CDR3, the DNA is TGTGCCAGCAGCTCAGTCTACGAGCAGTACTTC. Protein: CASSSVYEQYF.

The gene calls are TRBV6-6 and TRBJ2-1; 9 bases are a match to TRBD1. V trimming: 7 bases; J trimming: 5 bases; junction bases outside the gene matches: 6. The CDR3 spans 14 residues. CDR1 MNHNY and CDR2 SVGAGI come from the germline V gene (reference sequence). The CDR3 sequence: CASIIGTGNNEQFF. DNA of the CDR3: TGTGCCAGCATCATCGGGACAGGGAACAATGAGCAGTTCTTC.

The CDR3 here is CASSPQDRGLSGNTIYF. The CDR3 DNA sequence: TGTGCCAGTAGTCCTCAGGACAGGGGGCTTTCTGGAAACACCATATATTTT. The chain combines TRBV19 with TRBJ1-3; TRBD1 agrees at 11 bases. The CDR3 has 17 amino acids. The J segment lost 1 base and the V segment lost 5 bases, leaving 7 bases of the junction unmatched. Germline V gene data show CDR1 as LNHDA and CDR2 as SQIVND (reference sequence).

In this sample, this clone turned up a few times. This chain links TRBV10-3 with TRBJ2-6; TRBD2 is a possible D gene (6 bases). Germline CDR1 ENHRY, CDR2 SYGVKD. The CDR3 covers 13 residues. The V end was cut by 6 bases, the J end by 6 bases, with 9 bases between. CDR3 in DNA: TGTGCCATCAGAGGGACTGAGGCCAACGTCCTGACTTTC. Its translation: CAIRGTEANVLTF.

This clone was found a few times. The V gene is TRBV7-6, the J gene TRBJ1-1; TRBD1 is a possible D gene (5 bases). The CDR3 is made up of 14 amino acids. V was pared by 1 base and J by 5 bases, with 11 bases between. CDR1 and CDR2 from the germline V gene are SGHVS and FNYEAQ. CDR3 loop: CASSLEGMRTEAFF. CDR3 coding DNA: TGTGCCAGCAGCTTAGAGGGGATGAGGACTGAAGCTTTCTTT.

The chain carries TRBV11-2 and TRBJ1-4; 7 nucleotides line up with TRBD1. CDR3 length: 14 amino acids. Trimming took 4 bases from V and 4 from J; bases not matched to a gene: 3. CDR1 is SGHAT, CDR2 FQNNGV, per germline. CDR3 nucleotides: TGTGCCAGCAGCTGGGACAGACTTAATGAAAAACTGTTTTTT. Protein product: CASSWDRLNEKLFF.

This rearrangement joins TRBV30 to TRBJ2-3; weak D call: TRBD2 (7 bases). The germline gives CDR1 GTSNPN, CDR2 SVGIG (reference sequence). Between the trimmed V and J ends, which lost 7 bases and 0 bases, there was a span of 14 bases. This CDR3 is 14 amino acids long. The CDR3 region is CASRGGASTDTQYF. As DNA, the CDR3 is TGTGCCTCTAGGGGGGGGGCGAGCACAGATACGCAGTATTTT.

This clone was counted a single time. This chain connects TRBV18 to TRBJ1-3; a possible D gene is TRBD1 (5 bases). The CDR3 is 15 amino acids. Germline lookup yields CDR1 KGHSH and CDR2 LQKENI. V dropped 2 bases and J dropped 4 bases, with 12 bases sitting between them. The DNA for the CDR3 is TGTGCCAGCTCACCAGTCCAGGGAATAGGAAACACCATATATTTT. It encodes CASSPVQGIGNTIYF.

V is TRBV5-1 and J is TRBJ2-7; maybe TRBD1 (6 bases). The V and J ends lost 4 bases and 7 bases respectively, with 18 bases between them. Germline V gene sequence: CDR1 SGHRS, CDR2 YFSETQ. The CDR3 totals 14 residues. The CDR3 protein is CASSRNLGGWEQYF. CDR3 in DNA: TGCGCCAGCAGCCGTAATTTAGGGGGTTGGGAGCAGTACTTC.

The V gene is TRBV6-5, the J gene TRBJ2-7; maybe TRBD2 (7 bases). Germline CDR1 and CDR2: MNHEY and SVGAGI. The CDR3 length is 13 residues. With 8 bases removed from V and 5 bases from J, the gap between germline ends came to 16 bases. CDR3 protein: CASARGGANEQYF. The CDR3, as DNA: TGTGCCAGCGCAAGGGGGGGGGCTAACGAGCAGTACTTC.

The chain joins TRBV11-3 to TRBJ2-7; D possibly corresponds to TRBD2 (6 bases). V was cut by 1 base and J by 2 bases, with 12 bases left in between. Germline V lookup: CDR1 SGHNT, CDR2 YENEEA. The CDR3 loop spans 15 amino acids. CDR3 residues: CASSLGMGGTYEQYF. As DNA, the CDR3 is TGTGCCAGCAGCTTAGGGATGGGGGGTACCTACGAGCAGTACTTC. Using reference TRBV11-3 and TRBJ2-7 for the parts outside the CDR3, the full variable domain is EAGVVQSPRYKIIEKKQPVAFWCNPISGHNTLYWYLQNLGQGPELLIRYENEEAVDDSQLPKDRFSAERLKGVDSTLKIQPAELGDSAVYLCASSLGMGGTYEQYFGPGTRLTVT.

Concerning this clone: Other DNA sequences of this sample code for an identical CDR3. The rearrangement links TRBV3-1 (or the pseudogene TRBV3-2) to TRBJ1-2, with 10 bases aligning to TRBD1. V gave up 5 bases and J gave up 8 bases; unmatched junction bases: 2. There are 12 residues in the CDR3. The V gene's germline CDR1 is LGHDT and CDR2 YNNKEL (reference sequence). The CDR3 DNA sequence: TGTGCCAGCAGCGGACAGGGGGGAGGCTACACCTTC. Its protein is CASSGQGGGYTF.

The chain has TRBV19 and TRBJ2-7; no definite D call. With 6 bases removed from V and 2 bases from J, the gap between germline ends came to 14 bases. Per germline, CDR1 LNHDA and CDR2 SQIVND (reference sequence). The CDR3 is 14 amino acids. The CDR3 sequence is CASSTTTTTYEQYF. CDR3 in DNA: TGTGCCAGTAGCACCACTACCACCACCTACGAGCAGTACTTC.

The chain uses TRBV13 and TRBJ1-1, with 9 bases lining up with TRBD1. Losses at the gene ends were 4 bases for V and 2 bases for J; bases not matched to a gene: 11. The CDR3 length is 17 residues. CDR1 and CDR2 (germline): PRHDT, FYEKMQ (reference sequence). CDR3 region: CASSSFLATGGNTEAFF. In nucleotides, the CDR3 is TGTGCCAGCAGCTCGTTCCTAGCTACAGGGGGCAACACTGAAGCTTTCTTT. Full variable domain (outside the CDR3, taken from reference TRBV13 and TRBJ1-1): AAGVIQSPRHLIKEKRETATLKCYPIPRHDTVYWYQQGPGQDPQFLISFYEKMQSDKGSIPDRFSAQQFSDYHSELNMSSLELGDSALYFCASSSFLATGGNTEAFFGQGTRLTVV.

The CDR3 sequence is CASSAGTGINQPQHF. The CDR3 DNA follows: TGTGCCAGCAGCGCCGGGACAGGTATCAATCAGCCCCAGCATTTT. This chain uses TRBV7-6 with TRBJ1-5; 8 bases fit TRBD1. The CDR3 length is 15 residues. The germline V gene encodes CDR1 SGHVS and CDR2 FNYEAQ. J gave up 3 bases and V 5 bases, and 6 bases lay outside the gene matches.

The chain recombines TRBV15 with TRBJ1-2; D is ambiguous. Looked up from germline, CDR1 is LNHNV and CDR2 is YYDKDF (reference sequence). This CDR3 is 14 amino acids long. V was clipped by 5 bases and J by 4 bases, with 14 bases between them. The CDR3 nucleotides read TGTGCCACCAGCCCGAGGCTTACGCCCTATGGCTACACCTTC. Protein product: CATSPRLTPYGYTF. The whole variable domain, remainder taken from reference TRBV15 and TRBJ1-2, is DAMVIQNPRYQVTQFGKPVTLSCSQTLNHNVMYWYQQKSSQAPKLLFHYYDKDFNNEADTPDNFQSRRPNTSFCFLDIRSPGLGDTAMYLCATSPRLTPYGYTFGSGTRLTVV.

In nucleotides, the CDR3 is TGTGCCAGCAGGGGGGATAGACAGGACAATGAGCAGTTCTTC. This gives the protein CASRGDRQDNEQFF. The chain couples TRBV2 to TRBJ2-1, with D tentatively TRBD1 (6 bases). The CDR3 loop spans 14 amino acids. V lost 6 bases and J lost 5, with 14 bases in between. Germline-derived CDR1 and CDR2 are SNHLY and FYNNEI.

The chain employs TRBV20-1 and TRBJ2-7, with a tentative D call TRBD1 (5 bases). V dropped 3 bases and J dropped 6 bases, with 21 bases sitting between them. The CDR3 length is 15 residues. Per germline, CDR1 DFQATT and CDR2 SNEGSKA (reference sequence). The CDR3 nucleotides are TGCAGTGCTAGTTTTAGGGCAGAGCCAGGGCGCGAGCAGTACTTC. It translates to CSASFRAEPGREQYF.

The chain combines TRBV3-1 (or the pseudogene TRBV3-2) with TRBJ1-1; D remains unclear. The CDR3 loop spans 16 amino acids. Trimming cost V 1 base and J 1 base, with 13 bases left between them. Germline CDR1 is LGHDT and CDR2 is YNNKEL (reference sequence). The CDR3: CASSQVFARENTEAFF. CDR3 nucleotide sequence: TGTGCCAGCAGCCAAGTGTTCGCACGGGAGAACACTGAAGCTTTCTTT.

This clone has only a few counts. This chain connects TRBV11-3 to TRBJ1-1, with D uncertain. Trimming took 3 bases from V and 2 from J, leaving 7 bases between them. Germline V gene sequence: CDR1 SGHNT, CDR2 YENEEA. The CDR3 runs to 13 residues. CDR3 loop: CASSLSGNTEAFF. CDR3 coding DNA: TGTGCCAGCAGCTTGTCAGGTAACACTGAAGCTTTCTTT.